This T cell receptor (beta chain) is from a study of metastatic and nonmetastatic thyroid tumors. Overall study: Repertoires from malignant and benign thyroid patients were compared across blood and tumor or nodule tissue. General study results and limits: Versus benign nodules, malignant thyroid tumors reportedly had significantly higher TCR beta diversity, in blood and tumor.

Germline V gene data show CDR1 as MNHEY and CDR2 as SMNVEV (reference sequence). The CDR3 covers 15 residues. The germline V and J ends were trimmed by 2 bases and 5 bases, with 10 bases remaining between them. This clone was found many times. What it binds is unknown. Nobody among the patients had been given any treatment before thyroid surgery. Original data processing: Clinicopathological groups of papillary thyroid cancer showed CDR3 differences that were used to build a distant-metastasis classifier. MiXCR was used by TCRdb to re-call the PCR reads. The V and J calls, along with clone size, are taken from TCRdb and not from the paper's own processing. The top ten clones hold about 8.4% of a sample with roughly 55,000 clones, around 15% of them seen once.

The V and J genes are TRBV27 and TRBJ1-6; D gene uncertain. The sample consisted of blood. The sequence was collected from a male donor with papillary thyroid cancer or a benign thyroid nodule (not recorded which). Some clones in this sample may be carry-over from other donors' samples. CDR3 loop: CASSLRRQDNSPLHF. Written as DNA, the CDR3 is TGTGCCAGCAGTTTACGTCGGCAGGATAATTCACCCCTCCACTTT.